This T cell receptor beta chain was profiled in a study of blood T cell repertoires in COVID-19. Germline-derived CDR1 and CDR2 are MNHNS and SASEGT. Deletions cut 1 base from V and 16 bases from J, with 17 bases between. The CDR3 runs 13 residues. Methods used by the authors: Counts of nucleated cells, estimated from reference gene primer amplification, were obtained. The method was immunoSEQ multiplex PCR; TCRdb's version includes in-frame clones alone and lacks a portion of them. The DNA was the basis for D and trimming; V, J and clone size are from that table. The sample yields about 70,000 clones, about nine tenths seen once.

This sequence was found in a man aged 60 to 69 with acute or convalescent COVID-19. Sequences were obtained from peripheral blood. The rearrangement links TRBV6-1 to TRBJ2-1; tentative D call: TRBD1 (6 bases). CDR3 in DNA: TGTGCCAGCAGTGAAGGACAGGTTGGAAAGGTATTCTTC. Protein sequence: CASSEGQVGKVFF.